This T cell receptor beta chain is drawn from a study of blood T cell repertoires in COVID-19. Study-wide context: Nucleic acid was either cDNA or gDNA, and it came from T cells, B-cell-depleted T cells, or PBMCs.

Participants spanned ages about 18 to 100 years and resided in around 25 US areas. Clinical histories supplied by participants themselves formed the basis of cohort assignment. The V gene's germline CDR1 is ENHRY and CDR2 SYGVKD. The ends were cut back, 8 bases at V and 2 bases at J, with 15 bases in the middle. This CDR3 is 15 amino acids long. Some clones are missing from TCRdb's copy, which holds only in-frame ones; the method was immunoSEQ multiplex PCR. The table shows approximately 440,000 clones, with less than 95% occurring only once. The sequenced sample consisted of PBMCs or T cells enriched from blood (not recorded which). This TCR was recovered from a man between 18 and 35 years old who had recovered from COVID-19. V usage is TRBV10-3 and J usage is TRBJ2-2; D might be TRBD1 (6 bases). The CDR3 bases are TGTGCCATCGCTCCACAGGGTACAAACACCGGGGAGCTGTTTTTT. Its protein is CAIAPQGTNTGELFF.